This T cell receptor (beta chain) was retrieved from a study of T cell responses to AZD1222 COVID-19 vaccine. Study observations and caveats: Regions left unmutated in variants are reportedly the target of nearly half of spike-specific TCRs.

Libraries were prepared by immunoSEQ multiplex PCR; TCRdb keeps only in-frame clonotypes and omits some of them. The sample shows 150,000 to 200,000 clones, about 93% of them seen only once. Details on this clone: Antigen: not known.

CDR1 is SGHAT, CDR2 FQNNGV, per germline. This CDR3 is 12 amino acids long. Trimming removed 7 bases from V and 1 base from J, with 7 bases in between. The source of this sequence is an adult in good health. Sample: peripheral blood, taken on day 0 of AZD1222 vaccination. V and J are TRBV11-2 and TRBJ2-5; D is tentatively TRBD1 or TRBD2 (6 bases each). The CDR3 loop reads CASKGGQETQYF. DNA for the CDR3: TGTGCCAGCAAGGGGGGCCAAGAGACCCAGTACTTC.